One and the same sample provided the 29 T cell receptor beta chains below, sequenced in a study of identical twins. TCRdb analysed the 5' RACE reads with MiXCR anew, one entry per CDR3 protein. This table has hundreds of thousands of distinct CDR3 sequences, 6% to 6.5% appearing once. Sequencing was performed on naive T cells sorted from blood. Receptor source: a man between 18 and 29 years old in good health.

J is TRBJ1-6 and V is TRBV20-1; 7 nucleotides align to TRBD1. In germline, CDR1 is DFQATT, CDR2 SNEGSKA (reference sequence). CDR3 length: 13 residues. The DNA for the CDR3 is TGCAGCGGGGGGACAGCCAATAATTCACCCCTCCACTTT. Translation gives CSGGTANNSPLHF.

This clonotype has a count of ten or more. The genes are TRBV29-1 and TRBJ2-1; D not certain. This CDR3 is 11 amino acids long. Germline V gene data show CDR1 as SQVTM and CDR2 as ANQGSEA. V was cut by 5 bases and J by 10 bases, with 12 bases left in between. The CDR3 bases are TGCAGCGTTAGTCCCCTGGGAGAGCAGTTCTTC. This sequence encodes CSVSPLGEQFF.

As regards this clonotype: Its ends do not fully match the called genes, so a read error is possible. This sequence joins TRBV6-1 and TRBJ1-1, with TRBD1 matching over 11 bases. This CDR3 contains 16 residues. In germline, CDR1 is MNHNS, CDR2 SASEGT. This chain's CDR3 is CASRPGTGGLNTKAFF. The CDR3 bases are TGTGCCAGCAGACCTGGGACAGGGGGGCTGAACACTAAAGCTTTCTTT.

This clonotype was detected many times. The chain combines TRBV5-5 with TRBJ1-4; unclear D gene. Per the germline V gene, CDR1 is SGHKS and CDR2 is YYEKEE (reference sequence). V lost 0 bases to trimming and J lost 7 bases, with 13 bases between them. The CDR3 totals 15 residues. The CDR3 protein is CASSLEEVWSEKLFF. For the CDR3, the DNA is TGTGCCAGCAGCTTGGAGGAAGTTTGGAGTGAAAAACTGTTTTTT.

This clonotype was recorded many times. This sequence joins TRBV5-1 and TRBJ1-1, with TRBD1 as a possible D gene (6 bases). The CDR3 sequence is 15 residues long. Trimming left V 0 bases short and J 4 bases short, with 13 bases between. Germline loops: CDR1 SGHRS, CDR2 YFSETQ. For the CDR3, the DNA is TGCGCCAGCAGCTTGGCGGGGGCGCAGGGCACTGAAGCTTTCTTT. Residues: CASSLAGAQGTEAFF.

This clonotype came up a few times. J is TRBJ2-5 and V is TRBV20-1; weak D call: TRBD2 (6 bases). Germline assignment: CDR1 DFQATT and CDR2 SNEGSKA (reference sequence). Trimming left V 1 base short and J 1 base short, with 10 bases between. The CDR3 contains 14 residues. This CDR3 is CSARAGVSQETQYF. CDR3 DNA sequence: TGCAGTGCTAGAGCGGGAGTGAGCCAAGAGACCCAGTACTTC.

Ten or more counts support this clonotype. Written as DNA, the CDR3 is TGCAGTGCCGTGGACCGGGACCCGGGGACCCAGTACTTC. Its translation is CSAVDRDPGTQYF. The rearrangement uses TRBV20-1 and TRBJ2-5; either TRBD1 or TRBD2 may supply D (5 bases each). The CDR3 is 13 amino acids. The germline CDR1 and CDR2 sequences are DFQATT and SNEGSKA (reference sequence). The V gene lost 6 bases and the J gene lost 7 bases, with 18 bases spanning the gap.

The sample holds many counts of this clonotype. The CDR3, as DNA: TGTGCCAGCATCCCCGACAGGTTGGCGACTGAAGCTTTCTTT. It yields the protein CASIPDRLATEAFF. The chain joins TRBV12-3 or TRBV12-4 to TRBJ1-1, with D perhaps TRBD1 (6 bases). Trimming took off 7 bases at V and 5 bases at J, with 17 bases between the two ends. The CDR3 is 14 residues long.

This clonotype was detected a few times. The V gene is TRBV7-9, the J gene TRBJ1-1; D is unclear. V was clipped by 7 bases and J by 0 bases, with 6 bases between them. The CDR3 runs to 12 residues. Germline values: CDR1 SEHNR, CDR2 FQNEAQ (reference sequence). CDR3 bases: TGTGCCAGCATGGAGATGAACACTGAAGCTTTCTTT. Protein: CASMEMNTEAFF. The variable domain in full, completed from reference TRBV7-9 and TRBJ1-1, reads DTGVSQNPRHKITKRGQNVTFRCDPISEHNRLYWYRQTLGQGPEFLTYFQNEAQLEKSRLLSDRFSAERPKGSFSTLEIQRTEQGDSAMYLCASMEMNTEAFFGQGTRLTVV.

This clonotype was detected ten times or more. This chain joins TRBV5-1 and TRBJ1-2; 7 nucleotides line up with TRBD1. V trimming: 3 bases; J trimming: 6 bases; junction bases outside the gene matches: 8. From germline, CDR1 is SGHRS and CDR2 YFSETQ. CDR3 length: 14 amino acids. The CDR3 loop reads CASSSTGDLDGYTF. CDR3 DNA: TGCGCCAGCAGCTCTACAGGGGATTTGGATGGCTACACCTTC.

The DNA for the CDR3 is TGTGCCAGCAGCTCCCCCTCCGGGACCTCCTACGAGCAGTACTTC. Translating gives CASSSPSGTSYEQYF. The chain combines TRBV7-2 with TRBJ2-7; D tentatively fits TRBD1 or TRBD2 (5 bases each). V was pared by 4 bases and J by 0 bases, with 13 bases between. Germline V gene data show CDR1 as SGHTA and CDR2 as FQGNSA. This CDR3 comprises 15 residues.

This clonotype was picked up many times. The chain employs TRBV20-1 and TRBJ2-2; D remains unclear. The CDR3 runs 14 residues. The V end was cut by 1 base, the J end by 7 bases, with 13 bases between. Germline values: CDR1 DFQATT, CDR2 SNEGSKA (reference sequence). In DNA form, the CDR3 reads TGCAGTGCTAGAGGGGCCAGCGTGGACGGGGAGCTGTTTTTT. Translated, it gives CSARGASVDGELFF.

This clonotype was detected ten times or more. CDR3 nucleotides: TGCAGTGCCTGGGACAGGGGGAATGAAAAACTGTTTTTT. Translated, it gives CSAWDRGNEKLFF. This sequence joins TRBV20-1 and TRBJ1-4; the match to TRBD1 covers 11 bases. The germline V gene has CDR1 DFQATT and CDR2 SNEGSKA (reference sequence). The CDR3 is made up of 13 amino acids. Trimming took 6 bases from V and 5 from J; bases not matched to a gene: 2.

This sequence joins TRBV7-2 and TRBJ2-2; D is possibly TRBD1 (6 bases). V dropped 4 bases and J dropped 0 bases, with 12 bases sitting between them. The CDR3 extends over 16 amino acids. Germline V gene sequence: CDR1 SGHTA, CDR2 FQGNSA. The CDR3 region is CASSWWGTPNTGELFF. Written as DNA, the CDR3 is TGTGCCAGCAGCTGGTGGGGGACACCGAACACCGGGGAGCTGTTTTTT.

The chain carries TRBV5-1 and TRBJ2-3, with D perhaps TRBD1 (5 bases). The germline V and J ends were trimmed by 1 base and 1 base, with 10 bases remaining between them. Germline V lookup: CDR1 SGHRS, CDR2 YFSETQ. The CDR3 runs 15 residues. CDR3 loop: CASSLLRQRTDTQYF. The CDR3 DNA sequence: TGCGCCAGCAGCTTGTTACGACAGCGCACAGATACGCAGTATTTT.

As concerns this clonotype: A read error may account for a junction end that differs from germline. J is TRBJ2-6 and V is TRBV12-3 or TRBV12-4; possible D gene TRBD1, 5 bases. The CDR3 has 12 residues. CDR3 in DNA: TGTGCCACCACATCTGGGGCCAACATCCTGACTTTC. This codes for CATTSGANILTF.

This clonotype was detected ten times or more. The genes are TRBV6-5 and TRBJ2-7, with 12 bases fitting TRBD2. Germline CDR1 is MNHEY and CDR2 is SVGAGI. The CDR3 is 15 residues long. The ends lost 4 bases at V and 2 bases at J; junction bases unmatched: 3. CDR3 coding DNA: TGTGCCAGCAGTTCTGGACTAGCGGGACCCTACGAGCAGTACGTC. It is translated as CASSSGLAGPYEQYV.

In this sample, this clonotype turned up many times. The chain couples TRBV7-8 to TRBJ2-7; D is possibly TRBD1 (6 bases). Deletions cut 5 bases from V and 3 bases from J, with 20 bases between. Germline CDR1 is SGHVS and CDR2 is FQNEAQ. The CDR3 length is 16 residues. The CDR3: CASSPLQGEVVYEQYF. The CDR3 nucleotides read TGTGCCAGCAGCCCCCTACAGGGTGAGGTCGTCTACGAGCAGTACTTC.

The genes are TRBV5-5 and TRBJ2-5; TRBD1 agrees at 9 bases. The CDR3 runs 14 residues. Looked up from germline, CDR1 is SGHKS and CDR2 is YYEKEE (reference sequence). V was clipped by 2 bases and J by 5 bases; unmatched bases: 4. CDR3 DNA: TGTGCCAGCAGCTTACAGGGGGCATACGAGACCCAGTACTTC. The encoded protein is CASSLQGAYETQYF.

The V gene is TRBV11-2, the J gene TRBJ2-1; D is perhaps TRBD2 (6 bases). V lost 6 bases and J lost 7, with 22 bases in between. The CDR3 has 16 residues. Germline-derived CDR1 and CDR2 are SGHAT and FQNNGV. The CDR3 DNA is TGTGCCAGCAGGCCTCACCTTGGGGCAGGGAGGAATGAGCAGTTCTTC. Translated: CASRPHLGAGRNEQFF. Full variable domain (remainder filled in from reference TRBV11-2 and TRBJ2-1): EAGVAQSPRYKIIEKRQSVAFWCNPISGHATLYWYQQILGQGPKLLIQFQNNGVVDDSQLPKDRFSAERLKGVDSTLKIQPAKLEDSAVYLCASRPHLGAGRNEQFFGPGTRLTVL.

This clonotype was seen only a few times. The gene calls are TRBV15 and TRBJ2-7; 9 bases fit TRBD1. The CDR3 sequence is 18 residues long. The germline gives CDR1 LNHNV, CDR2 YYDKDF (reference sequence). Germline trimming cut 0 bases from V and 9 bases from J; bases unmatched to any gene: 18. CDR3 in DNA: TGTGCCACCAGCAGAGACTCCGATACCGGGACAGGGCAGTGGGGGCAGTACTTC. Translation gives CATSRDSDTGTGQWGQYF.

This clonotype was counted many times. This chain joins TRBV6-5 and TRBJ1-5; possible D gene TRBD1, 5 bases. The CDR3 consists of 15 residues. The V gene lost 4 bases and the J gene lost 0 bases, with 10 bases spanning the gap. The germline CDR1 and CDR2 sequences are MNHEY and SVGAGI. CDR3 loop: CASSFDRYSNQPQHF. In DNA, the CDR3 is TGTGCCAGCAGTTTCGACAGATATAGCAATCAGCCCCAGCATTTT.

This clonotype was seen a few times. The chain employs TRBV6-1 and TRBJ1-1, with D unresolved. This CDR3 contains 12 residues. Per the germline V gene, CDR1 is MNHNS and CDR2 is SASEGT. V lost 7 bases, J lost 1 base, and 7 bases lay in between. The chain's CDR3 is CASTTANTEAFF. The CDR3 DNA reads TGTGCCAGCACTACAGCGAACACTGAAGCTTTCTTT.

This clonotype was found a few times. This chain uses TRBV27 with TRBJ1-2, with 7 nucleotides matching TRBD1. The germline V gene encodes CDR1 MNHEY and CDR2 SMNVEV (reference sequence). The V gene end was trimmed by 6 bases and the J gene end by 8 bases; junction bases not matched to a gene: 6. The CDR3 runs to 12 residues. For the CDR3, the DNA is TGTGCCAGCAGGGGACAGCCGTCGGGCTACACCTTC. Its translation: CASRGQPSGYTF.

The table lists this clonotype with many counts. J is TRBJ2-1 and V is TRBV24-1; D unresolved. V lost 7 bases and J 7 bases, leaving 10 bases between the germline ends. This CDR3 has 12 residues. The germline gives CDR1 KGHDR, CDR2 SFDVKD. CDR3 loop: CATSRRSNEQFF. The CDR3 DNA sequence: TGTGCCACCAGCCGACGGTCTAATGAGCAGTTCTTC.

This clonotype has at least ten counts. The chain uses TRBV7-2 and TRBJ2-1; D not resolved. The CDR3 sequence is 12 residues long. CDR1 and CDR2 from the germline V gene are SGHTA and FQGNSA. The ends were cut back, 4 bases at V and 6 bases at J, with 7 bases in the middle. In nucleotides, the CDR3 is TGTGCCAGCAGCTCCCTCATCAATGAGCAGTTCTTC. Its translation is CASSSLINEQFF.

The sample holds many counts of this clonotype. This chain links TRBV29-1 with TRBJ2-1; D is possibly TRBD2 (6 bases). The CDR3 is 15 residues long. Germline loops: CDR1 SQVTM, CDR2 ANQGSEA. Between the trimmed V and J ends, which lost 6 bases and 6 bases, there was a span of 21 bases. This CDR3 reads CSVSIPGVASNEQFF. CDR3 bases: TGCAGCGTCTCAATCCCGGGAGTAGCATCCAATGAGCAGTTCTTC.

CDR3 DNA sequence: TGTGCCAGCAGCTGGACAGGGATAATTCAAGAGACCCAGTACTTC. Translating gives CASSWTGIIQETQYF. The chain recombines TRBV2 with TRBJ2-5; 8 bases map to TRBD1. Unmatched junction bases numbered 8, after V lost 6 bases and J lost 2 bases. The CDR3 loop spans 15 amino acids. Per the germline V gene, CDR1 is SNHLY and CDR2 is FYNNEI.

V and J are TRBV7-9 and TRBJ2-5; 14 positions match TRBD2. CDR1 and CDR2 from the germline V gene are SEHNR and FQNEAQ (reference sequence). This CDR3 comprises 17 residues. Trimming cost V 4 bases and J 5 bases; bases outside gene matches: 9. The CDR3, as DNA: TGTGCCAGCAGCTGGAGGACTAGCGGGGGGCACGTGGAGACCCAGTACTTC. It codes for CASSWRTSGGHVETQYF.